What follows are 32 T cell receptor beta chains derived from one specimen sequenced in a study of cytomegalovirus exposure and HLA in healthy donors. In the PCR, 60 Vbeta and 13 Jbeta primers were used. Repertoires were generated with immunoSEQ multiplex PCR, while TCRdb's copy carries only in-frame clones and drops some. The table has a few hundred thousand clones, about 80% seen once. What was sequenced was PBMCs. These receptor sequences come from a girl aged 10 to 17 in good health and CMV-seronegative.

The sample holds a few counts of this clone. The CDR3 sequence is CASSSRVTDTEAFF. The DNA for the CDR3 is TGTGCCAGCAGTTCCCGGGTTACGGACACTGAAGCTTTCTTT. V is TRBV6-6 and J is TRBJ1-1; D is ambiguous. Germline CDR1 is MNHNY and CDR2 is SVGAGI (reference sequence). V shed 4 bases and J shed 3 bases, with 12 bases lying between them. The CDR3 consists of 14 residues.

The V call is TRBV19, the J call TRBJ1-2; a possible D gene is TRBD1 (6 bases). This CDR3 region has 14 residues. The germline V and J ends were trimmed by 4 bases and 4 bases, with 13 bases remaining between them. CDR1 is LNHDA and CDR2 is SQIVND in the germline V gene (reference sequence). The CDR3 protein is CASSRPDRLYGYTF. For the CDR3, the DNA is TGTGCCAGTAGTAGGCCCGACAGGCTCTATGGCTACACCTTC.

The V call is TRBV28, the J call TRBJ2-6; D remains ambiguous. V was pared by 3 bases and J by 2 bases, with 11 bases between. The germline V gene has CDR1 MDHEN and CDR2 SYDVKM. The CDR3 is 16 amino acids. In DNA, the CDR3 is TGTGCCAGCAGTTTTCGTCGGCAGGCTGGGGCCAACGTCCTGACTTTC. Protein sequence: CASSFRRQAGANVLTF. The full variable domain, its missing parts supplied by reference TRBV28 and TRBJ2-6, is DVKVTQSSRYLVKRTGEKVFLECVQDMDHENMFWYRQDPGLGLRLIYFSYDVKMKEKGDIPEGYSVSREKKERFSLILESASTNQTSMYLCASSFRRQAGANVLTFGAGSRLTVL.

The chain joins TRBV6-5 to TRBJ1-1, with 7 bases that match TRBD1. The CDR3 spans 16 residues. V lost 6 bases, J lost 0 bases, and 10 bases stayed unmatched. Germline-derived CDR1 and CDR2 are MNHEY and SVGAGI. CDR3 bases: TGTGCCAGCAGATACGACAGGGTCGGGATGAACACTGAAGCTTTCTTT. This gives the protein CASRYDRVGMNTEAFF.

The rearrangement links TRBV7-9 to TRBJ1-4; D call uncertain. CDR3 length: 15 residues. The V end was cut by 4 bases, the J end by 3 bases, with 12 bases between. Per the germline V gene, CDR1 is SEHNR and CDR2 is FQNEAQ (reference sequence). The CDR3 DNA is TGTGCCAGCAGCTCCAGCGGCGCCTCTAATGAAAAACTGTTTTTT. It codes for CASSSSGASNEKLFF.

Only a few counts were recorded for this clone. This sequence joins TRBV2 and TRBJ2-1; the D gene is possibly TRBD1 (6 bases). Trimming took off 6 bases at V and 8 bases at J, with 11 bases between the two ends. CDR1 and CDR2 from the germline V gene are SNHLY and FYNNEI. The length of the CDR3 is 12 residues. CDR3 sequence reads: CASRMGADEQFF. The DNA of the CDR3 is TGTGCCAGCAGGATGGGGGCGGATGAGCAGTTCTTC.

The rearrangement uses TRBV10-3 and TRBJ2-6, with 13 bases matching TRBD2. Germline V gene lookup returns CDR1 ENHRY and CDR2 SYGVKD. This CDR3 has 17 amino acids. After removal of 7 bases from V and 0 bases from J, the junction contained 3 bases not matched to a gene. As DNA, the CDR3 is TGTGCCATCAAAACTAGCGGGAGGGCCTCTGGGGCCAACGTCCTGACTTTC. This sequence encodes CAIKTSGRASGANVLTF.

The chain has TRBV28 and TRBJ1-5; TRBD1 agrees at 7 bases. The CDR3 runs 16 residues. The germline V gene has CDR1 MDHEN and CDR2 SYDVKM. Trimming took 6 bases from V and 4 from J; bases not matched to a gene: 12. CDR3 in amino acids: CASRSPHRGRNQPQHF. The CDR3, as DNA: TGTGCCAGCAGATCCCCCCACAGGGGTAGGAATCAGCCCCAGCATTTT.

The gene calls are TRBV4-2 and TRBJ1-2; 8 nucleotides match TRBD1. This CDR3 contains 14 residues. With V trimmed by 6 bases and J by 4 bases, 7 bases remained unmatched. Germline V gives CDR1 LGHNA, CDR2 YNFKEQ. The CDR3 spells CASSDPTGAYGYTF. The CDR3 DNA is TGTGCCAGCAGTGATCCGACAGGGGCCTATGGCTACACCTTC.

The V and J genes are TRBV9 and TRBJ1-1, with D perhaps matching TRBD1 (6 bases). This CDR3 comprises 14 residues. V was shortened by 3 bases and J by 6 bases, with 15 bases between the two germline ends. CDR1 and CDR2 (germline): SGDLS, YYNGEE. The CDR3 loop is CASSDPGEGAEAFF. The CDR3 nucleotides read TGTGCCAGCAGCGACCCCGGAGAGGGGGCTGAAGCTTTCTTT. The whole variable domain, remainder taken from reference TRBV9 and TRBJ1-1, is DSGVTQTPKHLITATGQRVTLRCSPRSGDLSVYWYQQSLDQGLQFLIQYYNGEERAKGNILERFSAQQFPDLHSELNLSSLELGDSALYFCASSDPGEGAEAFFGQGTRLTVV.

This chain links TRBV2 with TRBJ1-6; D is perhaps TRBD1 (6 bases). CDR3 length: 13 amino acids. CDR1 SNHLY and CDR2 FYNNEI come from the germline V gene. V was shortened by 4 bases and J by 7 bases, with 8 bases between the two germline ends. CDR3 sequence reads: CASSGQANSPLHF. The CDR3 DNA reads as TGTGCCAGCAGTGGACAGGCAAATTCACCCCTCCACTTT.

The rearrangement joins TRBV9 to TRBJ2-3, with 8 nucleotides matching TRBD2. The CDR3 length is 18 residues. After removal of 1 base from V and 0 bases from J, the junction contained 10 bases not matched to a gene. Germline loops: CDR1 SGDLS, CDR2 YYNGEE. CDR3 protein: CASSVYGGGSFSTDTQYF. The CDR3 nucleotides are TGTGCCAGCAGCGTATACGGGGGGGGATCCTTTAGCACAGATACGCAGTATTTT.

DNA of the CDR3: TGTGCGCACAGTGCAGGACCGGGGTACGAGCAGTACTTC. Translated: CAHSAGPGYEQYF. V is TRBV28 and J is TRBJ2-7; D is perhaps TRBD2 (5 bases). The CDR3 spans 13 residues. CDR1 MDHEN and CDR2 SYDVKM come from the germline V gene. The full variable domain, in which reference TRBV28 and TRBJ2-7 provide the parts outside the CDR3, is DVKVTQSSRYLVKRTGEKVFLECVQDMDHENMFWYRQDPGLGLRLIYFSYDVKMKEKGDIPEGYSVSREKKERFSLILESASTNQTSMYLCAHSAGPGYEQYFGPGTRLTVT.

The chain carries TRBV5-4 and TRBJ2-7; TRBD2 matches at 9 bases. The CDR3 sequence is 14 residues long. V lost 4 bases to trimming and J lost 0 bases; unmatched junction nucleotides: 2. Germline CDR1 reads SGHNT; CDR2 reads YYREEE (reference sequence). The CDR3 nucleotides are TGTGCCAGCAGCAAGACTAGCGGCTCCTACGAGCAGTACTTC. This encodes CASSKTSGSYEQYF.

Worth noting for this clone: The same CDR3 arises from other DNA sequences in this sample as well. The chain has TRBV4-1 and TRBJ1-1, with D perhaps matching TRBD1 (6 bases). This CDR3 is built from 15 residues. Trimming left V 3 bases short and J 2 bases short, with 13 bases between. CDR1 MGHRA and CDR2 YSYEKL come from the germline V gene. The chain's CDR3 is CASSQGGRGNTEAFF. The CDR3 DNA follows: TGCGCCAGCAGCCAGGGGGGGCGGGGAAACACTGAAGCTTTCTTT.

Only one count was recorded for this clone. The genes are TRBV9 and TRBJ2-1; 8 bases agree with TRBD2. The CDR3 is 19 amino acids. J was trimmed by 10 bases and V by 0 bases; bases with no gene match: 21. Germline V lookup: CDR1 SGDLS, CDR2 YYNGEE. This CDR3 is CASSVGGGAYRGGPGEQFF. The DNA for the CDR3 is TGTGCCAGCAGCGTAGGAGGTGGGGCCTACCGGGGGGGGCCTGGGGAGCAGTTCTTC.

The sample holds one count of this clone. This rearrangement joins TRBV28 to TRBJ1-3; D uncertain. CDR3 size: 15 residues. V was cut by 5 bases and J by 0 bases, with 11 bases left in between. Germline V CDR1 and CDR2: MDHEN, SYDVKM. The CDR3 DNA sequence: TGTGCCAGCAGTCCGACAACCAGCTCTGGAAACACCATATATTTT. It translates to CASSPTTSSGNTIYF.

The CDR3 region has the DNA TGTGCCACCAGCAGACAGGACAATGAGCAGTTCTTC. This sequence encodes CATSRQDNEQFF. This chain connects TRBV15 to TRBJ2-1, with D unresolved. The CDR3 is 12 amino acids. The germline V gene encodes CDR1 LNHNV and CDR2 YYDKDF (reference sequence). Trimming stripped 2 bases from V and 5 bases from J, with 4 bases between.

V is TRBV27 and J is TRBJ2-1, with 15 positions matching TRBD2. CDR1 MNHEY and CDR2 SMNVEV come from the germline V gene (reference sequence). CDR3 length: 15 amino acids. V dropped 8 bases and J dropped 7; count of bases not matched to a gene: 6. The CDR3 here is CASRTSGGDYNEQFF. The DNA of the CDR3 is TGTGCCAGCCGGACTAGCGGGGGGGATTATAATGAGCAGTTCTTC.

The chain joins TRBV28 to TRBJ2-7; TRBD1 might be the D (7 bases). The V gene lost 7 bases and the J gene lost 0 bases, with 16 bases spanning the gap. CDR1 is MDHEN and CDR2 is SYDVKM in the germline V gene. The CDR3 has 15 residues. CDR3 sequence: CASTGFQGGSYEQYF. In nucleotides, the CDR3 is TGTGCCAGCACTGGTTTTCAGGGGGGCTCCTACGAGCAGTACTTC.

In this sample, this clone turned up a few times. CDR3 coding DNA: TGTGCCAGCAGCTCCCCAGGGGTGGTGAACACTGAAGCTTTCTTT. Residues: CASSSPGVVNTEAFF. The chain uses TRBV13 and TRBJ1-1; D might be TRBD1 (6 bases). This CDR3 region has 15 residues. The V gene lost 4 bases and the J gene lost 0 bases, with 12 bases spanning the gap. Looked up from germline, CDR1 is PRHDT and CDR2 is FYEKMQ (reference sequence).

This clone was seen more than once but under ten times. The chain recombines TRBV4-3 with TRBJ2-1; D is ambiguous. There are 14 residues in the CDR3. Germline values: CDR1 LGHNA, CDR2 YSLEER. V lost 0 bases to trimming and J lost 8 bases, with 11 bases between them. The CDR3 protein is CASSQDAQMDEQFF. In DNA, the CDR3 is TGCGCCAGCAGCCAAGATGCCCAGATGGATGAGCAGTTCTTC.

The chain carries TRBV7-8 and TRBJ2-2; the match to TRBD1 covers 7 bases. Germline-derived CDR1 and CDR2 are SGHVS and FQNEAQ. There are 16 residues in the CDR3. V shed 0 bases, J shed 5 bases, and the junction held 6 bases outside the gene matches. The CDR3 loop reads CASSLARQGVTGELFF. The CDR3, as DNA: TGTGCCAGCAGCTTAGCTCGGCAGGGGGTGACCGGGGAGCTGTTTTTT.

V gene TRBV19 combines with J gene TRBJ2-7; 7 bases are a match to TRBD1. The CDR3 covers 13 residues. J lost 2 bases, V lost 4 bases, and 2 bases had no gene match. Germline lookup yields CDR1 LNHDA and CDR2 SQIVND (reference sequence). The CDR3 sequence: CASSRDSPYEQYF. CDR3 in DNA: TGTGCCAGTAGTAGGGACAGCCCCTACGAGCAGTACTTC.

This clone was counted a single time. CDR3 residues: CASSRTGWGYGYTF. The CDR3 DNA reads as TGTGCCAGCAGCAGAACAGGATGGGGATATGGCTACACCTTC. V is TRBV7-9 and J is TRBJ1-2; a possible D gene is TRBD1 (5 bases). This CDR3 comprises 14 residues. V was cut by 5 bases and J by 5 bases, with 15 bases left in between. Germline lookup yields CDR1 SEHNR and CDR2 FQNEAQ (reference sequence).

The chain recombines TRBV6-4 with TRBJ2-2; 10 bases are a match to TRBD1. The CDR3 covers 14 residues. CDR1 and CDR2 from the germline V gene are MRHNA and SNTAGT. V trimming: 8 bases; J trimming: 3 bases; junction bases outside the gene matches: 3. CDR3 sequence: CASRQGADTGELFF. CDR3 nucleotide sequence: TGTGCCAGCCGACAGGGGGCGGACACCGGGGAGCTGTTTTTT.

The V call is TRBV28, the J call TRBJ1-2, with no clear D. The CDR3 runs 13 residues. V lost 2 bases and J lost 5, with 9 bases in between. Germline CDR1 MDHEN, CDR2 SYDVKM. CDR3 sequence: CASSLRKRYGYTF. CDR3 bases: TGTGCCAGCAGTTTACGAAAGAGGTATGGCTACACCTTC.

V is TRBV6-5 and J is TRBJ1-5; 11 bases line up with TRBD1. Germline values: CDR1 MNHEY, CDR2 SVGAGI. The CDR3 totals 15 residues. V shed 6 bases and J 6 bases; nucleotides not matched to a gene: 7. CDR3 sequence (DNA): TGTGCCAGCAGGGGGGGACAGGGGGGATTTCAGCCCCAGCATTTT. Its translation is CASRGGQGGFQPQHF.

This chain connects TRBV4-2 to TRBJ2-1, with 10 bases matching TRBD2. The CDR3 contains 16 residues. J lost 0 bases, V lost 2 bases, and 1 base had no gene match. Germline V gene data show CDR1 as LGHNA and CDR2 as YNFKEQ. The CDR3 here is CASSQPSGSSYNEQFF. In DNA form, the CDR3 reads TGTGCCAGCAGCCAACCTAGCGGGAGCTCCTACAATGAGCAGTTCTTC.

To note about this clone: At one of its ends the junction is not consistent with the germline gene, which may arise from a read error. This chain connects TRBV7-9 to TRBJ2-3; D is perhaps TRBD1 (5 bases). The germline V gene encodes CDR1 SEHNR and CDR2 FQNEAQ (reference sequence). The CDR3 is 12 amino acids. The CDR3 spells CASSPARVQGRF. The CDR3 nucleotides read TGTGCCAGCAGCCCCGCGCGCGTCCAGGGCAGGTTT.

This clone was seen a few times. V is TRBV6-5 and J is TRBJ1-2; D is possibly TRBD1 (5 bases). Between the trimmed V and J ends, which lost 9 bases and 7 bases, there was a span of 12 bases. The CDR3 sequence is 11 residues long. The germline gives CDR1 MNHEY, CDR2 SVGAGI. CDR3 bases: TGTGCCAGTTTAGGGGCCCTTGGCTACACCTTC. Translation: CASLGALGYTF.

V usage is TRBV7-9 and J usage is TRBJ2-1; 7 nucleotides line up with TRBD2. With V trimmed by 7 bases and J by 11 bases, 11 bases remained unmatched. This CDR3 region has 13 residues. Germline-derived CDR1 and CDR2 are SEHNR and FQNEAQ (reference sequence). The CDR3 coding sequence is TGTGCCAGCACCCCCGTAGGAGCGGGACAGCAGTTCTTC. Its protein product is CASTPVGAGQQFF.